The 2 T cell receptor beta chains listed next were all sequenced from one sample in a study of CD8 T cells in Susac syndrome. Random hexamers primed reverse transcription of about 0.5 to 1 ug RNA. Each CDR3 protein gets one entry after TCRdb re-called the immunoSEQ multiplex PCR reads with MiXCR. The data hold fewer than 300,000 distinct CDR3 sequences, with around 83% observed a single time. Material for sequencing was CD8+ T cells from PBMCs. Every receptor here comes from a human donor with multiple sclerosis.

This clonotype was counted between two and nine times. This rearrangement joins TRBV6-1 to TRBJ1-1; D is uncertain. Trimming removed 5 bases at V and 1 base at J, with 2 bases between. CDR1 and CDR2 (germline): MNHNS, SASEGT. This CDR3 spans 11 amino acids. For the CDR3, the DNA is TGTGCCAGCAGTTGGAACACTGAAGCTTTCTTT. Encoded protein: CASSWNTEAFF.

The chain couples TRBV13 to TRBJ2-7; no clear D. The CDR3 runs to 10 residues. The germline V and J ends were trimmed by 9 bases and 5 bases, with 8 bases remaining between them. Germline CDR1 PRHDT, CDR2 FYEKMQ (reference sequence). The CDR3 DNA sequence: TGTGCCAGTCACGGAAACGAGCAGTACTTC. Its translation is CASHGNEQYF. The full variable domain, with the rest looked up from reference TRBV13 and TRBJ2-7, is AAGVIQSPRHLIKEKRETATLKCYPIPRHDTVYWYQQGPGQDPQFLISFYEKMQSDKGSIPDRFSAQQFSDYHSELNMSSLELGDSALYFCASHGNEQYFGPGTRLTVT.